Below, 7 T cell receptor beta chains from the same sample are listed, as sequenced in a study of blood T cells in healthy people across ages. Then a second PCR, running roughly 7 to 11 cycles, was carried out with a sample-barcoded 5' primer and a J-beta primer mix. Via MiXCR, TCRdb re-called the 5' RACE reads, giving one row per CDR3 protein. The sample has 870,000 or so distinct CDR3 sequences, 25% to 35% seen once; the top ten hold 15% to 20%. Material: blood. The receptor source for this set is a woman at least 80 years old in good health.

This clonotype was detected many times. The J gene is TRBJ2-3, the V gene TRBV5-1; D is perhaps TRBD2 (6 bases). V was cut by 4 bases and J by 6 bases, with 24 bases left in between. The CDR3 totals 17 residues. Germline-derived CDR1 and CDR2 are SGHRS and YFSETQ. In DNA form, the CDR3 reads TGCGCCAGCAGCGCCCAAGTCGGCGGGGCTGCCTTGGATACGCAGTATTTT. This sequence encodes CASSAQVGGAALDTQYF.

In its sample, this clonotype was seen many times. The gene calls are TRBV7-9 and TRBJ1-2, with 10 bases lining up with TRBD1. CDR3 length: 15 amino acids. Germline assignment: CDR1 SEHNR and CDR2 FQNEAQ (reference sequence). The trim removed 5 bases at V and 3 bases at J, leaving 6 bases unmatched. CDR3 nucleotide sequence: TGTGCCAGCAGCACCGGACAGGGGGGGTACTATGGCTACACCTTC. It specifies CASSTGQGGYYGYTF.

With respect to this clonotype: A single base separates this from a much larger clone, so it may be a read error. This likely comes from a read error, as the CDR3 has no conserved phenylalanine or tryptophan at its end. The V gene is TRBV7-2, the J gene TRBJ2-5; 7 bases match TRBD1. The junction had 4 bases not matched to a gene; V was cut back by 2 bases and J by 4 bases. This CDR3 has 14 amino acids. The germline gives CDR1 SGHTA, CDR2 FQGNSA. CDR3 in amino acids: CASSLLRGRETQYV. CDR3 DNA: TGTGCCAGCAGCTTATTGAGGGGGCGAGAGACCCAGTACGTC.

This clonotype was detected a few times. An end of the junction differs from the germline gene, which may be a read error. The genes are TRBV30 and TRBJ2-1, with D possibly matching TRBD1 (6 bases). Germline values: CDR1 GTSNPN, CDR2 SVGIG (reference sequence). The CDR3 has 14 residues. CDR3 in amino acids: CARSQGRPYNEQFF. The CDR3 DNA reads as TGTGCCCGGAGTCAGGGGCGACCCTACAATGAGCAGTTCTTC.

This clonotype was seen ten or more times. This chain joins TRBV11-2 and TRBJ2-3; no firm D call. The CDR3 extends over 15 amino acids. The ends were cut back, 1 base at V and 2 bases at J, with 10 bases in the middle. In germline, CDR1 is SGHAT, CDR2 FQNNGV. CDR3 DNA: TGTGCCAGCAGCTTAGCGGTCCGTAACACAGATACGCAGTATTTT. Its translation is CASSLAVRNTDTQYF.

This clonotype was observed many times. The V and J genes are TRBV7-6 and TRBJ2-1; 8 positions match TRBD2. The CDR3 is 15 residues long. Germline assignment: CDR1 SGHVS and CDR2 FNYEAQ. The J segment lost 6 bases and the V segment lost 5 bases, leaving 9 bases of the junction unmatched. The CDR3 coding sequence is TGTGCCAGCAGCCTCCTAGCGGGTAGTTTCAATGAGCAGTTCTTC. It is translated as CASSLLAGSFNEQFF. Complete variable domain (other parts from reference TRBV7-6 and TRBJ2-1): GAGVSQSPRYKVTKRGQDVALRCDPISGHVSLYWYRQALGQGPEFLTYFNYEAQQDKSGLPNDRFSAERPEGSISTLTIQRTEQRDSAMYRCASSLLAGSFNEQFFGPGTRLTVL.

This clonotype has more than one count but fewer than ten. This CDR3 reads CASTLSTGYSTDTQYF. DNA for the CDR3: TGTGCCAGCACCCTATCCACAGGGTATAGCACAGATACGCAGTATTTT. The rearrangement links TRBV14 to TRBJ2-3; maybe TRBD1 (6 bases). The CDR3 covers 16 residues. V was trimmed by 7 bases and J by 0 bases, leaving 17 bases between them. Germline V lookup: CDR1 SGHDN, CDR2 FVKESK.